This T cell receptor beta chain is from a study of blood T cell repertoires in COVID-19. This clone was detected a few times. The CDR3 totals 14 residues. CDR1 is SGHTA, CDR2 FQGNSA, per germline. With 7 bases removed from V and 7 bases from J, the gap between germline ends came to 17 bases. Original processing methods: Amplification of reference gene primers provided the estimated nucleated cell counts. Generated by immunoSEQ multiplex PCR, the TCRdb table keeps only in-frame clones and is missing some. For V, J and clone size, that table is used; D and trimming come from the DNA. The sample includes about 300,000 clones, roughly 90% of them seen just once.

The clonotype comes from a woman aged 45-60 years who had been exposed to COVID-19. The rearrangement joins TRBV7-2 to TRBJ2-1; possible D gene TRBD2, 6 bases. Sequences were obtained from PBMCs or T cells enriched from blood (not recorded which). CDR3 loop: CASTRGGAENEQFF. CDR3 in DNA: TGTGCCAGCACCCGGGGCGGGGCCGAAAATGAGCAGTTCTTC.